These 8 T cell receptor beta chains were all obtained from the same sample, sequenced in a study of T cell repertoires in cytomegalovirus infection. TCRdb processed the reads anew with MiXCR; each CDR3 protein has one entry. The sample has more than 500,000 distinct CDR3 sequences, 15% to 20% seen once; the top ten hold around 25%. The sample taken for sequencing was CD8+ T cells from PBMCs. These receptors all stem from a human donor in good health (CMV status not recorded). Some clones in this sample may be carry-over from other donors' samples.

The CDR3, as DNA: TGTGCCAGCTCGGGACTCCTGGCCTACGAGCAGTACTTC. Its protein product is CASSGLLAYEQYF. The chain couples TRBV6-5 to TRBJ2-7, with a possible D match to TRBD2 (6 bases). Trimming left V 8 bases short and J 2 bases short, with 13 bases between. Germline V gene sequence: CDR1 MNHEY, CDR2 SVGAGI. This CDR3 has 13 amino acids.

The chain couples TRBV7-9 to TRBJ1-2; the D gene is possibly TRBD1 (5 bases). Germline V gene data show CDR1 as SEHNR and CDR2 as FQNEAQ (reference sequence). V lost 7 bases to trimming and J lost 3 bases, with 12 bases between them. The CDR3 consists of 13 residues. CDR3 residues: CASTPGTDYGYTF. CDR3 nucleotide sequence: TGTGCCAGCACCCCCGGGACGGACTATGGCTACACCTTC.

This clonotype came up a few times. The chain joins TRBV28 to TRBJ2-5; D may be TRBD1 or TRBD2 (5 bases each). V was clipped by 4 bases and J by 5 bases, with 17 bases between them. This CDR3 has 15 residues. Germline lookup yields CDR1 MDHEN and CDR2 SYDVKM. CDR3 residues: CASSYRGERTETQYF. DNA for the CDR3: TGTGCCAGCAGTTACAGAGGGGAGCGGACTGAGACCCAGTACTTC.

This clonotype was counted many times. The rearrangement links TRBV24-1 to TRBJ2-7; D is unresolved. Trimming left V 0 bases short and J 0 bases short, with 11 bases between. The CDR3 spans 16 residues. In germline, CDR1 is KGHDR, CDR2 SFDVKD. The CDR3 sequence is CATSDLGEESSYEQYF. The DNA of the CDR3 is TGTGCCACCAGTGATTTGGGGGAAGAAAGCTCCTACGAGCAGTACTTC.

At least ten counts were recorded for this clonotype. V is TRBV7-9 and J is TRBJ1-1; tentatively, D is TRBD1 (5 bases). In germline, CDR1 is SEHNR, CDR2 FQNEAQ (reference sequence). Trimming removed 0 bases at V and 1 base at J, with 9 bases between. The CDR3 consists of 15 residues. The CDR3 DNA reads TGTGCCAGCAGCTTAGCAGCAGGACAGAACACTGAAGCTTTCTTT. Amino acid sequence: CASSLAAGQNTEAFF.

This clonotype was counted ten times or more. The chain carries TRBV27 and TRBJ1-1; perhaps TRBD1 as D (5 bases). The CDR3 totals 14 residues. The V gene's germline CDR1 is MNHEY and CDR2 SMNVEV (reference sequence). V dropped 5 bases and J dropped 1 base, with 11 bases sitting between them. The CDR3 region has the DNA TGTGCCAGCAGTCGACGGGGGGGGAACACTGAAGCTTTCTTT. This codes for CASSRRGGNTEAFF.

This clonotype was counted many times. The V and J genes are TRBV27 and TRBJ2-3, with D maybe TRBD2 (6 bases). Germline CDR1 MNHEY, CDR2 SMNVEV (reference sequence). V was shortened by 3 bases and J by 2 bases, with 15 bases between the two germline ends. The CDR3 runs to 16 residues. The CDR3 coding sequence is TGTGCCAGCAGTTTTAGTGGGGGGTTCTCCACAGATACGCAGTATTTT. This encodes CASSFSGGFSTDTQYF.

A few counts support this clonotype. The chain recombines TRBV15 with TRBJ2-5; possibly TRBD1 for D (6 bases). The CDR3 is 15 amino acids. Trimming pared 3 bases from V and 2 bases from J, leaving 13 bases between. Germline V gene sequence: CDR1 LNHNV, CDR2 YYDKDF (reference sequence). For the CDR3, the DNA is TGTGCCACCAGCAGTCGGACAGAGCCTCAAGAGACCCAGTACTTC. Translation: CATSSRTEPQETQYF.